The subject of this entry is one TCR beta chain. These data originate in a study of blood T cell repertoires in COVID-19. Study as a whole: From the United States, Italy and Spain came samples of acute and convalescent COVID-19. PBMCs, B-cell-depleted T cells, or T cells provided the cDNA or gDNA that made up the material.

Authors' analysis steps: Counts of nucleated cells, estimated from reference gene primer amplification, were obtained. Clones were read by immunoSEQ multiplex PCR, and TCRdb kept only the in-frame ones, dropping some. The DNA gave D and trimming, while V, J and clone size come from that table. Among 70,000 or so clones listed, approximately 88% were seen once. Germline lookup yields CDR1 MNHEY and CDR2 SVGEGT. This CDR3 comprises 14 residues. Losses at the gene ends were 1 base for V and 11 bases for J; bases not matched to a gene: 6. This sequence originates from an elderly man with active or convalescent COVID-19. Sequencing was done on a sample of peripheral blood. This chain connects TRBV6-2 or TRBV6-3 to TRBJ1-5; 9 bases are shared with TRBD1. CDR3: CASSYYSTGGTQHF. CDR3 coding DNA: TGTGCCAGCAGTTACTATTCGACAGGGGGGACCCAGCATTTT.